A single sample gave rise to the 27 T cell receptor beta chains below, sequenced in a study of PD-1 blockade in classical Hodgkin lymphoma. Sample time point: cycle 4 day 1 (C4D1), after 6 weeks of nivolumab. Each patient experienced a relapse that followed autologous stem cell transplantation, and brentuximab vedotin exposure varied. The data were produced by immunoSEQ multiplex PCR, yet TCRdb's version contains in-frame clones alone and is incomplete. The table lists some 21,000 clones, 60% to 80% of them singletons, with 15% to 20% in the top ten. The input for sequencing was peripheral blood mononuclear cells (PBMCs), taken before the fourth cycle of nivolumab. All receptors come from a human donor with classical Hodgkin lymphoma.

This chain connects TRBV5-1 to TRBJ2-2; D gene unclear. Germline V gene lookup returns CDR1 SGHRS and CDR2 YFSETQ. V was clipped by 0 bases and J by 4 bases, with 7 bases between them. CDR3 length: 14 residues. The CDR3 reads CASSLVSVTGELFF. Written as DNA, the CDR3 is TGCGCCAGCAGCTTGGTATCAGTCACCGGGGAGCTGTTTTTT.

J is TRBJ2-7 and V is TRBV2; TRBD1 is a possible D gene (6 bases). V gave up 1 base and J gave up 2 bases, with 12 bases separating them. The CDR3 has 15 amino acids. Germline CDR1 SNHLY, CDR2 FYNNEI. The CDR3 DNA follows: TGTGCCAGCAGTGAAGGACAGGCCCGGGCCTACGAGCAGTACTTC. Translation: CASSEGQARAYEQYF. The full variable domain, in which reference TRBV2 and TRBJ2-7 provide the parts outside the CDR3, is EPEVTQTPSHQVTQMGQEVILRCVPISNHLYFYWYRQILGQKVEFLVSFYNNEISEKSEIFDDQFSVERPDGSNFTLKIRSTKLEDSAMYFCASSEGQARAYEQYFGPGTRLTVT.

The chain uses TRBV7-8 and TRBJ2-5; a weak D match, TRBD2 (5 bases). Trimming took 1 base from V and 0 from J, leaving 9 bases between them. This CDR3 is built from 15 residues. Germline V gives CDR1 SGHVS, CDR2 FQNEAQ. Here the CDR3 DNA reads TGTGCCAGCAGCTTAGGGTGGAGGTACCAAGAGACCCAGTACTTC. It specifies CASSLGWRYQETQYF.

This clone has a handful of counts. The V and J genes are TRBV7-9 and TRBJ1-1; 9 positions agree with TRBD1. The germline V gene has CDR1 SEHNR and CDR2 FQNEAQ (reference sequence). The CDR3 length is 14 residues. V lost 5 bases to trimming and J lost 6 bases; unmatched junction nucleotides: 7. The chain's CDR3 is CASSRTDRGAEAFF. The CDR3 nucleotides are TGTGCCAGCAGCCGAACGGACAGGGGTGCTGAAGCTTTCTTT.

The chain carries TRBV5-6 and TRBJ1-2, with no clear D. The CDR3 runs 13 residues. The V end was cut by 0 bases, the J end by 8 bases, with 11 bases between. Germline V gene data show CDR1 as SGHDT and CDR2 as YYEEEE. Here the CDR3 reads CASSLEGTYGYTF. CDR3 sequence (DNA): TGTGCCAGCAGCTTGGAGGGTACCTACGGCTACACCTTC.

The rearrangement uses TRBV9 and TRBJ2-7; TRBD2 aligns across 8 bases. The CDR3 loop spans 15 amino acids. CDR1 is SGDLS and CDR2 is YYNGEE in the germline V gene. The V and J ends lost 0 bases and 2 bases, in that order; junction bases with no gene match: 4. CDR3 nucleotides: TGTGCCAGCAGCGTAGGCGCGGGAGGACCCTACGAGCAGTACTTC. Encoded protein: CASSVGAGGPYEQYF.

This clone turned up a few times. The chain couples TRBV6-5 to TRBJ2-7, with 10 bases aligning to TRBD1. This CDR3 is built from 14 residues. The germline CDR1 and CDR2 sequences are MNHEY and SVGAGI. With V trimmed by 5 bases and J by 5 bases, 6 bases remained unmatched. For the CDR3, the DNA is TGTGCCAGCAGTCCCCGGGACAGGGGTAACGAGCAGTACTTC. It is translated as CASSPRDRGNEQYF.

The genes are TRBV5-6 and TRBJ1-5; no definite D call. The CDR3 is 16 amino acids. The V and J ends lost 6 bases and 0 bases respectively, with 16 bases between them. From germline, CDR1 is SGHDT and CDR2 YYEEEE. CDR3 bases: TGTGCCAGCACCCTGGGTCCGGGCCTTAGCAATCAGCCCCAGCATTTT. Encoded protein: CASTLGPGLSNQPQHF. Full variable domain (rest looked up from reference TRBV5-6 and TRBJ1-5): DAGVTQSPTHLIKTRGQQVTLRCSPKSGHDTVSWYQQALGQGPQFIFQYYEEEERQRGNFPDRFSGHQFPNYSSELNVNALLLGDSALYLCASTLGPGLSNQPQHFGDGTRLSIL.

This chain joins TRBV5-6 and TRBJ2-3; D ambiguous. This CDR3 has 13 residues. The V and J ends lost 0 bases and 3 bases respectively, with 5 bases between them. Germline V gene sequence: CDR1 SGHDT, CDR2 YYEEEE. CDR3 coding DNA: TGTGCCAGCAGCTTGGTCGGGACAGATACGCAGTATTTT. Its protein is CASSLVGTDTQYF.

This clone was counted a few times. This sequence joins TRBV30 and TRBJ2-2, with D tentatively TRBD1 (5 bases). Germline CDR1 is GTSNPN and CDR2 is SVGIG (reference sequence). CDR3 length: 13 amino acids. V was cut by 3 bases and J by 6 bases, with 11 bases left in between. The CDR3 reads CAWRRAGSGELFF. In DNA, the CDR3 is TGTGCCTGGAGGAGAGCAGGGTCCGGGGAGCTGTTTTTT.

The chain employs TRBV5-1 and TRBJ2-3; perhaps D is TRBD1 or TRBD2 (6 bases each). This CDR3 has 13 residues. Germline values: CDR1 SGHRS, CDR2 YFSETQ. Trimming took 5 bases from V and 10 from J, leaving 17 bases between them. The CDR3 DNA is TGCGCCAGCAGGCGGGACACGTTTCCGCCGCAGTATTTT. This sequence encodes CASRRDTFPPQYF.

Concerning this clone itself: Because the CDR3's place on the DNA is in doubt, the DNA is left out and the CDR3 is given as listed by TCRdb. J is TRBJ2-7 and V is TRBV2. The CDR3 spans 14 residues, counting both ends. The germline V gene has CDR1 SNHLY and CDR2 FYNNEI. The CDR3 loop is CASSTSESSYEQYF.

The V gene is TRBV19, the J gene TRBJ2-7; 7 positions match TRBD1. V dropped 5 bases and J dropped 3; count of bases not matched to a gene: 10. This CDR3 has 15 amino acids. CDR1 and CDR2 (germline): LNHDA, SQIVND (reference sequence). CDR3 loop: CASSDAGTDLYEQYF. The DNA for the CDR3 is TGTGCCAGTAGTGATGCCGGGACAGACCTCTACGAGCAGTACTTC.

The chain couples TRBV5-4 to TRBJ2-3; the D gene is possibly TRBD1 (6 bases). V was cut by 4 bases and J by 1 base, with 13 bases left in between. This CDR3 has 15 amino acids. Per the germline V gene, CDR1 is SGHNT and CDR2 is YYREEE (reference sequence). The CDR3 region has the DNA TGTGCCAGCAGCATACAGGGTGGAGGCACAGATACGCAGTATTTT. Translated, it gives CASSIQGGGTDTQYF.

Written as DNA, the CDR3 is TGTGCCAGCAGCCCCAAACAGCGGATTTCGTACGAGCAGTACTTC. The encoded protein is CASSPKQRISYEQYF. The chain employs TRBV7-9 and TRBJ2-7, with a tentative D call TRBD2 (5 bases). Germline CDR1 SEHNR, CDR2 FQNEAQ (reference sequence). This CDR3 has 15 amino acids. V gave up 5 bases and J gave up 4 bases, with 18 bases separating them.

This clone was recorded a few times. This rearrangement joins TRBV2 to TRBJ1-3; 7 bases match TRBD1. This CDR3 is 14 amino acids long. After removal of 6 bases from V and 2 bases from J, the junction contained 4 bases not matched to a gene. Germline assignment: CDR1 SNHLY and CDR2 FYNNEI. The CDR3 loop reads CASSKQGTGNTIYF. CDR3 DNA: TGTGCCAGCAGCAAACAGGGGACTGGAAACACCATATATTTT.

A few counts support this clone. The V and J genes are TRBV29-1 and TRBJ1-1; D is unclear. The germline V gene has CDR1 SQVTM and CDR2 ANQGSEA. The V gene lost 3 bases and the J gene lost 5 bases, with 7 bases spanning the gap. CDR3 size: 11 residues. DNA for the CDR3: TGCAGCGTTGAGTCGAATACTGAAGCTTTCTTT. Translation gives CSVESNTEAFF.

The V and J genes are TRBV19 and TRBJ2-4, with 8 positions matching TRBD1. V trimming: 4 bases; J trimming: 15 bases; junction bases outside the gene matches: 11. Germline CDR1 is LNHDA and CDR2 is SQIVND (reference sequence). The CDR3 spans 13 residues. The CDR3 DNA reads TGTGCCAGTAGTAGGCAGGGGGCTGGTCTCAGGTACTTC. It codes for CASSRQGAGLRYF. The full variable domain, its missing parts supplied by reference TRBV19 and TRBJ2-4, is DGGITQSPKYLFRKEGQNVTLSCEQNLNHDAMYWYRQDPGQGLRLIYYSQIVNDFQKGDIAEGYSVSREKKESFPLTVTSAQKNPTAFYLCASSRQGAGLRYFGAGTRLSVL.

This chain joins TRBV5-1 and TRBJ2-5; 9 bases fit TRBD1. CDR3 size: 15 residues. CDR1 and CDR2 from the germline V gene are SGHRS and YFSETQ. V lost 7 bases and J lost 3; bases outside the gene matches: 10. CDR3 region: CASRGQGIRKETQYF. The CDR3 DNA is TGCGCCAGCCGCGGACAGGGGATAAGGAAAGAGACCCAGTACTTC.

This chain joins TRBV28 and TRBJ1-1; D ambiguous. This CDR3 spans 12 amino acids. V was clipped by 3 bases and J by 0 bases, with 2 bases between them. Germline CDR1 and CDR2: MDHEN and SYDVKM. CDR3: CASSFLNTEAFF. The CDR3 DNA is TGTGCCAGCAGTTTCCTGAACACTGAAGCTTTCTTT.

The chain links TRBV5-5 to TRBJ2-2; no clear D. The germline V gene has CDR1 SGHKS and CDR2 YYEKEE (reference sequence). Trimming removed 3 bases at V and 5 bases at J, with 11 bases between. The CDR3 length is 14 residues. CDR3 region: CASSSPLPTGELFF. The CDR3 DNA sequence: TGTGCCAGCAGCTCGCCTTTACCTACCGGGGAGCTGTTTTTT.

The V call is TRBV27, the J call TRBJ2-1; D unclear. This CDR3 has 17 residues. CDR1 MNHEY and CDR2 SMNVEV come from the germline V gene (reference sequence). V gave up 3 bases and J gave up 0 bases, with 15 bases separating them. CDR3 region: CASSFPSSQSSYNEQFF. The CDR3 DNA reads as TGTGCCAGCAGTTTCCCCAGTAGCCAGAGCTCCTACAATGAGCAGTTCTTC.

The chain has TRBV7-3 and TRBJ2-7; D remains ambiguous. V dropped 1 base and J dropped 3 bases, with 13 bases sitting between them. The CDR3 is 15 amino acids. Germline V gene sequence: CDR1 SGHTA, CDR2 FQGTGA. CDR3 DNA: TGTGCCAGCAGCTTAATGGCCCCGCAGAGCTACGAGCAGTACTTC. Its protein product is CASSLMAPQSYEQYF. Filled out from reference TRBV7-3 and TRBJ2-7, the complete variable domain reads GAGVSQTPSNKVTEKGKYVELRCDPISGHTALYWYRQSLGQGPEFLIYFQGTGAADDSGLPNDRFFAVRPEGSVSTLKIQRTERGDSAVYLCASSLMAPQSYEQYFGPGTRLTVT.

The chain couples TRBV10-3 to TRBJ1-4; D not certain. The CDR3 runs to 15 residues. Trimming pared 10 bases from V and 0 bases from J, leaving 15 bases between. Germline V lookup: CDR1 ENHRY, CDR2 SYGVKD. CDR3 DNA: TGTGCCACGGGCGAGGGCAGCGCAACTAATGAAAAACTGTTTTTT. It codes for CATGEGSATNEKLFF.

The chain joins TRBV4-3 to TRBJ2-3; 10 bases agree with TRBD1. The ends lost 4 bases at V and 4 bases at J; junction bases unmatched: 8. From germline, CDR1 is LGHNA and CDR2 YSLEER. This CDR3 has 16 residues. DNA for the CDR3: TGCGCCAGCAGCCCTAGAGGGGGACAGGGGCCAGATACGCAGTATTTT. Translating it yields CASSPRGGQGPDTQYF.

In this sample, this clone turned up once. This chain connects TRBV28 to TRBJ2-5; D possibly corresponds to TRBD2 (6 bases). V lost 3 bases to trimming and J lost 5 bases, with 10 bases between them. Germline CDR1 is MDHEN and CDR2 is SYDVKM. This CDR3 spans 13 amino acids. CDR3 in amino acids: CASSFRRVETQYF. In nucleotides, the CDR3 is TGTGCCAGCAGTTTCAGGAGGGTCGAGACCCAGTACTTC.

CDR3 sequence: CASSLASGGGQPQHF. CDR3 in DNA: TGTGCCAGCAGCTTAGCGTCGGGTGGGGGTCAGCCCCAGCATTTT. This rearrangement joins TRBV7-8 to TRBJ1-5; maybe TRBD1 (5 bases). V shed 0 bases and J shed 6 bases, with 12 bases lying between them. CDR1 and CDR2 from the germline V gene are SGHVS and FQNEAQ. The CDR3 totals 15 residues. The full variable domain, with the rest looked up from reference TRBV7-8 and TRBJ1-5, is GAGVSQSPRYKVAKRGQDVALRCDPISGHVSLFWYQQALGQGPEFLTYFQNEAQLDKSGLPSDRFFAERPEGSVSTLKIQRTQQEDSAVYLCASSLASGGGQPQHFGDGTRLSIL.